One sample yielded the 19 T cell receptor beta chains listed below, sequenced in a study of blood T cell repertoires in COVID-19. TCRdb's table, derived via immunoSEQ multiplex PCR, lists solely in-frame clones and lacks some. The repertoire has about 73,000 clones, roughly 84% of them found once; the top ten carry roughly 2.5%. Sequencing input: peripheral blood. The receptors were gathered from an elderly man with active or convalescent COVID-19.

The chain employs TRBV5-4 and TRBJ1-1, with 9 positions matching TRBD1. With V trimmed by 5 bases and J by 5 bases, 7 bases remained unmatched. The CDR3 loop spans 14 amino acids. Germline V gene lookup returns CDR1 SGHNT and CDR2 YYREEE (reference sequence). CDR3 region: CASSKGQGGTEAFF. The CDR3 nucleotides are TGTGCCAGCAGTAAGGGACAGGGTGGTACTGAAGCTTTCTTT.

This chain connects TRBV10-1 to TRBJ2-1; perhaps TRBD2 as D (6 bases). The CDR3 totals 16 residues. Germline V CDR1 and CDR2: WNHNN, SYGVQD (reference sequence). V was pared by 4 bases and J by 8 bases, with 21 bases between. DNA for the CDR3: TGCGCCAGCAGTGTGGCGGGACCCTCTGTGGTGGATGAGCAGTTCTTC. Its translation: CASSVAGPSVVDEQFF.

This clone was observed a single time. The rearrangement links TRBV4-2 to TRBJ2-3; the match to TRBD2 covers 8 bases. The CDR3 is 15 residues long. The germline gives CDR1 LGHNA, CDR2 YNFKEQ. V shed 5 bases, J shed 3 bases, and the junction held 7 bases outside the gene matches. CDR3 protein: CASSSRGGLTDTQYF. CDR3 nucleotides: TGTGCCAGCAGCTCCCGGGGGGGCCTTACAGATACGCAGTATTTT.

This chain joins TRBV5-1 and TRBJ2-7; TRBD2 matches 8 bases. The CDR3 runs 14 residues. V shed 4 bases and J 2 bases; nucleotides not matched to a gene: 5. Germline-derived CDR1 and CDR2 are SGHRS and YFSETQ. The CDR3 DNA reads TGCGCCAGCAGCCCGGGGGGGCCCCCCTACGAGCAGTACTTC. Its translation: CASSPGGPPYEQYF.

This clone has just a few counts. This chain joins TRBV5-6 and TRBJ2-5; the D gene is possibly TRBD2 (6 bases). The CDR3 consists of 15 residues. Germline lookup yields CDR1 SGHDT and CDR2 YYEEEE. Trimming shortened V by 0 bases and J by 7 bases, and 16 bases separated the two germline ends. This CDR3 is CASSLAGGPSGTQYF. The CDR3 DNA is TGTGCCAGCAGCTTGGCCGGGGGACCTTCGGGGACCCAGTACTTC.

The chain uses TRBV6-1 and TRBJ1-6; D gene ambiguous. The CDR3 totals 16 residues. Germline CDR1 MNHNS, CDR2 SASEGT. V was shortened by 3 bases and J by 6 bases, with 15 bases between the two germline ends. The CDR3 here is CASSDSGLSTNSPLHF. In DNA, the CDR3 is TGTGCCAGCAGTGATTCCGGACTGTCGACTAATTCACCCCTCCACTTT.

CDR3 loop: CASSLVSRASEQYF. CDR3 bases: TGTGCCAGCAGCTTAGTATCCAGGGCCAGCGAGCAGTACTTC. V is TRBV11-3 and J is TRBJ2-7, with a weak D call TRBD1 (5 bases). CDR1 and CDR2 from the germline V gene are SGHNT and YENEEA. Trimming stripped 1 base from V and 6 bases from J, with 13 bases between. The CDR3 is 14 residues long. The variable domain in full, completed from reference TRBV11-3 and TRBJ2-7, reads EAGVVQSPRYKIIEKKQPVAFWCNPISGHNTLYWYLQNLGQGPELLIRYENEEAVDDSQLPKDRFSAERLKGVDSTLKIQPAELGDSAVYLCASSLVSRASEQYFGPGTRLTVT.

The chain links TRBV5-6 to TRBJ1-2, with a tentative D call TRBD1 (6 bases). CDR3 length: 11 residues. Trimming removed 5 bases at V and 7 bases at J, with 9 bases between. The germline V gene encodes CDR1 SGHDT and CDR2 YYEEEE. The DNA for the CDR3 is TGTGCCAGCAGTACAGGGATTGGCTACACCTTC. Translating gives CASSTGIGYTF. The variable domain in full, completed from reference TRBV5-6 and TRBJ1-2, reads DAGVTQSPTHLIKTRGQQVTLRCSPKSGHDTVSWYQQALGQGPQFIFQYYEEEERQRGNFPDRFSGHQFPNYSSELNVNALLLGDSALYLCASSTGIGYTFGSGTRLTVV.

V usage is TRBV5-4 and J usage is TRBJ1-4, with 8 bases lining up with TRBD1. CDR3 size: 14 residues. V lost 4 bases and J lost 8; bases outside the gene matches: 7. The germline V gene has CDR1 SGHNT and CDR2 YYREEE (reference sequence). This chain's CDR3 is CASSRDRGGEKLFF. The CDR3 nucleotides are TGTGCCAGCAGCCGTGACAGGGGCGGGGAAAAACTGTTTTTT.

The rearrangement links TRBV11-2 to TRBJ1-6, with D perhaps TRBD1 (6 bases). With 5 bases removed from V and 2 bases from J, the gap between germline ends came to 16 bases. The CDR3 runs to 17 residues. Germline V gene lookup returns CDR1 SGHAT and CDR2 FQNNGV. The CDR3 DNA reads TGTGCCAGCAGCCCCGGGGGGAACAGGGCCTATAATTCACCCCTCCACTTT. Translating gives CASSPGGNRAYNSPLHF.

The chain combines TRBV2 with TRBJ2-7, with TRBD1 identical over 11 bases. Germline V gene lookup returns CDR1 SNHLY and CDR2 FYNNEI. The V and J ends lost 6 bases and 4 bases, in that order; junction bases with no gene match: 5. CDR3 length: 14 amino acids. The CDR3 protein is CASRGQGAIYEQYF. Here the CDR3 DNA reads TGTGCCAGCAGAGGACAGGGGGCTATTTACGAGCAGTACTTC.

This clone was counted once. V gene TRBV3-1 (or the pseudogene TRBV3-2) combines with J gene TRBJ1-2, with 8 bases matching TRBD1. V dropped 0 bases and J dropped 3; count of bases not matched to a gene: 6. Per germline, CDR1 LGHDT and CDR2 YNNKEL (reference sequence). The CDR3 extends over 16 amino acids. The CDR3: CASSQDVGTGYYGYTF. CDR3 DNA: TGTGCCAGCAGCCAAGACGTAGGGACAGGATACTATGGCTACACCTTC.

The V gene is TRBV27, the J gene TRBJ2-7; 9 nucleotides align to TRBD2. V gave up 5 bases and J gave up 4 bases; unmatched junction bases: 9. The CDR3 sequence is 15 residues long. CDR1 MNHEY and CDR2 SMNVEV come from the germline V gene (reference sequence). The CDR3 nucleotides read TGTGCCAGCAGTCCCAGGGCTAGCGGGGAATACGAGCAGTACTTC. This sequence encodes CASSPRASGEYEQYF.

This clone appeared once. The J gene is TRBJ2-6, the V gene TRBV7-2; no definite D call. Germline V CDR1 and CDR2: SGHTA, FQGNSA. V lost 1 base, J lost 1 base, and 5 bases lay in between. The CDR3 spans 15 residues. CDR3 loop: CASSLGGSGANVLTF. In DNA, the CDR3 is TGTGCCAGCAGCTTAGGAGGATCTGGGGCCAACGTCCTGACTTTC.

The rearrangement links TRBV7-9 to TRBJ2-3; the D gene is possibly TRBD2 (5 bases). CDR3 length: 15 amino acids. The germline V gene has CDR1 SEHNR and CDR2 FQNEAQ (reference sequence). V lost 3 bases and J lost 2, with 12 bases in between. The CDR3 loop reads CASSFGESYTDTQYF. DNA of the CDR3: TGTGCCAGCAGCTTCGGGGAATCCTACACAGATACGCAGTATTTT.

J is TRBJ2-3 and V is TRBV6-1, with a possible D match to TRBD1 (5 bases). Trimming pared 1 base from V and 3 bases from J, leaving 17 bases between. From germline, CDR1 is MNHNS and CDR2 SASEGT. The CDR3 is 17 amino acids. In DNA, the CDR3 is TGTGCCAGCAGTGAAGTCGGGCGCCTGTCAGGGACAGATACGCAGTATTTT. It yields the protein CASSEVGRLSGTDTQYF.

This clone is a singleton in its sample. V and J are TRBV6-5 and TRBJ2-4; a weak D match, TRBD2 (6 bases). Germline CDR1 MNHEY, CDR2 SVGAGI. This CDR3 comprises 16 residues. The V end was cut by 2 bases, the J end by 3 bases, with 14 bases between. The CDR3 loop is CASSYPAQGGKNIQYF. The CDR3 DNA is TGTGCCAGCAGTTACCCAGCGCAGGGAGGCAAAAACATTCAGTACTTC.

The chain recombines TRBV6-5 with TRBJ2-7, with 11 bases lining up with TRBD2. The CDR3 has 15 amino acids. Germline assignment: CDR1 MNHEY and CDR2 SVGAGI. V was clipped by 6 bases and J by 4 bases; unmatched bases: 8. This CDR3 reads CASSRTGTSGYEQYF. CDR3 coding DNA: TGTGCCAGCAGCCGTACCGGGACTAGCGGATACGAGCAGTACTTC.

The V and J genes are TRBV10-3 and TRBJ1-3; 7 bases are shared with TRBD1. The CDR3 is made up of 14 amino acids. Trimming removed 6 bases from V and 6 bases from J; junction bases left unmatched: 8. Germline V lookup: CDR1 ENHRY, CDR2 SYGVKD. The CDR3 DNA is TGTGCCATCAGGACAGGGCTAGATGAAAACACCATATATTTT. Encoded protein: CAIRTGLDENTIYF.